Listed here is a single TCR beta chain. What it binds is unknown. The CDR3 runs to 14 residues. Trimming took off 0 bases at V and 5 bases at J, with 10 bases between the two ends. Germline V gene sequence: CDR1 LNHNV, CDR2 YYDKDF (reference sequence). Construction of the TCRbeta library involved unique molecular identifiers. TCRdb redid the calling of the PCR reads with MiXCR, one entry per CDR3 protein. The sample includes about 980,000 distinct CDR3 sequences, roughly 29% seen only once; the top ten take about 28%. The data were taken from a study of T-cell reconstitution after alpha-beta-depleted transplantation in children. Study findings and constraints: There were reportedly several hundred expanded graft clones from which alpha-beta T cells came about two months after transplant. Surviving recipient T cells and thymic progenitors accounted for the high day-60 TCRbeta diversity observed in some patients. Newly generated T cells supplied most T-cell counts and diversity one year post-transplant.

This TCR came from a boy younger than two who had a stem cell transplant for SCID, so the T cells may come from the graft donor. The V gene is TRBV15, the J gene TRBJ2-5, with D possibly matching TRBD1 (5 bases). The material was PBMCs, mostly from graft donor cells, obtained 360 days after TCRalphabeta/CD19-depleted stem cell transplant. The CDR3 sequence is CATSRDSRAETQYF. The CDR3 DNA reads TGTGCCACCAGCAGAGATAGCAGGGCGGAGACCCAGTACTTC. Full variable domain (missing parts from reference TRBV15 and TRBJ2-5): DAMVIQNPRYQVTQFGKPVTLSCSQTLNHNVMYWYQQKSSQAPKLLFHYYDKDFNNEADTPDNFQSRRPNTSFCFLDIRSPGLGDTAMYLCATSRDSRAETQYFGPGTRLLVL.